Sequencing of this TCR beta chain was carried out in a study of vaccination effects on CD4 cells after COVID-19. V lost 4 bases and J 5 bases, leaving 11 bases between the germline ends. The length of the CDR3 is 13 residues. Per germline, CDR1 LGHDT and CDR2 YNNKEL (reference sequence). Study findings and constraints: Early post-infection timepoints were absent, and convalescent patients were few. In healthy vaccinees, only 1 of 255 vaccine-induced clones cross-reacted with common cold coronaviruses.

As to this clone: Its matching antigen is unknown.

Some clones are missing from TCRdb's copy, which holds only in-frame ones; the method was immunoSEQ multiplex PCR. This repertoire shows roughly 27,000 clones, about 74% found once; its top ten account for roughly a sixth. Sequencing followed a ViraFEST assay step that expanded antigen-specific CD4+ T cells with viral peptide pools. Having been cultured for about ten days, the cells underwent CD4+ T cell isolation. Either the mRNA-1273 or the BNT162b2 vaccine was given to participants as two doses. Testing of the vaccine recipients showed negative nucleocapsid antibodies and no prior SARS-CoV-2 infection. IL-2 medium was substituted for half the medium on days 3 and 7.

V is TRBV3-1 (or the pseudogene TRBV3-2) and J is TRBJ1-1; D not certain. The sample here was CD4+ T cells from PBMCs cultured with HCoV-OC43 spike peptides, taken after COVID-19 vaccination. Subset of the sample: HCoV-OC43 spike overlapping peptide pool stimulation. The receptor comes from a human donor who received a COVID-19 vaccine. The CDR3 spells CASSLDSGTEAFF. The CDR3 bases are TGTGCCAGCAGCCTAGACTCGGGGACTGAAGCTTTCTTT.